This is a list of T cell receptor beta chains from one sample in a study of T cell responses to AZD1222 COVID-19 vaccine. Data came from immunoSEQ multiplex PCR; TCRdb stores just in-frame clones and leaves some out. The sample lists more than 80,000 clones; roughly 87% were seen once. The sample in question was peripheral blood, obtained on day 0 of AZD1222 vaccination. These receptors all come from an adult in good health. The CDR3 runs from the conserved cysteine through the conserved F or W. The D gene is left open where the match is weak. Not every row has a clone size; where given, it reads once, few, many or a size class.

v_gene: TRBV5-8
j_gene: TRBJ1-2
abundance: .
len: 14
d_gene: .
CDR3aa: CASISDVANYGYTF
CDR3nt: TGTGCCAGCATTAGTGACGTCGCTAACTATGGCTACACCTTC

v_gene: TRBV5-8
j_gene: TRBJ1-4
abundance: .
len: 17
d_gene: TRBD1
CDR3aa: CASSSGQNTATNEKLFF
CDR3nt: TGTGCCAGCAGCTCGGGACAGAACACTGCAACTAATGAAAAACTGTTTTTT

v_gene: TRBV2
j_gene: TRBJ1-1
abundance: .
len: 13
d_gene: .
CDR3aa: CASKTPSKPGAFF
CDR3nt: TGTGCCAGCAAGACACCTTCCAAACCGGGAGCTTTCTTT

v_gene: TRBV6-5
j_gene: TRBJ2-7
abundance: .
len: 14
d_gene: TRBD1
CDR3aa: CASSPGTGPYEQYF
CDR3nt: TGTGCCAGCAGCCCCGGGACAGGTCCCTACGAGCAGTACTTC

v_gene: TRBV19
j_gene: TRBJ1-3
abundance: once
len: 11
d_gene: .
CDR3aa: CASSSDGTIYF
CDR3nt: TGTGCCAGTAGTTCCGATGGCACCATATATTTT

v_gene: TRBV6-5
j_gene: TRBJ1-4
abundance: .
len: 16
d_gene: .
CDR3aa: CASSYPGQWRKEKLFF
CDR3nt: TGTGCCAGCAGTTACCCCGGACAGTGGCGGAAGGAAAAACTGTTTTTT

v_gene: TRBV19
j_gene: TRBJ1-2
abundance: .
len: 14
d_gene: .
CDR3aa: CASSILRDTYGYTF
CDR3nt: TGTGCCAGTAGTATACTACGAGACACCTATGGCTACACCTTC

v_gene: TRBV11-3
j_gene: TRBJ2-1
abundance: .
len: 18
d_gene: TRBD2
CDR3aa: CASSLDQGGTSAYNEQFF
CDR3nt: TGTGCCAGCAGCTTAGATCAGGGGGGGACTAGCGCCTACAATGAGCAGTTCTTC

v_gene: TRBV10-3
j_gene: TRBJ1-5
abundance: once
len: 17
d_gene: TRBD1
CDR3aa: CAISESGGQGAGQPQHF
CDR3nt: TGTGCCATCAGTGAGTCAGGAGGACAGGGGGCAGGTCAGCCCCAGCATTTT

v_gene: TRBV28
j_gene: TRBJ1-2
abundance: once
len: 13
d_gene: .
CDR3aa: CASSLNRERGYTF
CDR3nt: TGTGCCAGCAGTTTAAACAGGGAGAGGGGCTACACCTTC

v_gene: TRBV5-1
j_gene: TRBJ1-1
abundance: once
len: 14
d_gene: .
CDR3aa: CASSFQGMNTEAFF
CDR3nt: TGCGCCAGCAGCTTCCAGGGGATGAACACTGAAGCTTTCTTT

v_gene: TRBV27
j_gene: TRBJ1-5
abundance: .
len: 15
d_gene: .
CDR3aa: CASSPTVSSNQPQHF
CDR3nt: TGTGCCAGCAGTCCGACAGTTTCGAGCAATCAGCCCCAGCATTTT

v_gene: TRBV18
j_gene: TRBJ1-1
abundance: .
len: 15
d_gene: .
CDR3aa: CASSPPAGMNTEAFF
CDR3nt: TGTGCCAGCTCACCACCGGCTGGGATGAACACTGAAGCTTTCTTT

v_gene: TRBV28
j_gene: TRBJ2-7
abundance: .
len: 13
d_gene: TRBD1
CDR3aa: CAIQHRGTYEQYF
CDR3nt: TGTGCCATCCAGCACAGGGGTACCTACGAGCAGTACTTC

v_gene: TRBV24-1
j_gene: TRBJ2-1
abundance: .
len: 14
d_gene: .
CDR3aa: CATSEGLSYNEQFF
CDR3nt: TGTGCCACCAGTGAGGGACTTTCCTACAATGAGCAGTTCTTC

v_gene: TRBV12-3/TRBV12-4
j_gene: TRBJ2-5
abundance: .
len: 13
d_gene: .
CDR3aa: CASSLAGGETQYF
CDR3nt: TGTGCCAGCAGTTTAGCGGGAGGAGAGACCCAGTACTTC

v_gene: TRBV28
j_gene: TRBJ1-6
abundance: .
len: 17
d_gene: TRBD1
CDR3aa: CASGGSRGTFYNSPLHF
CDR3nt: TGTGCCAGCGGGGGTAGCAGGGGGACGTTCTATAATTCACCCCTCCACTTT

v_gene: TRBV2
j_gene: TRBJ2-7
abundance: .
len: 15
d_gene: TRBD1
CDR3aa: CASSRPGQTTYEQYF
CDR3nt: TGTGCCAGCAGTCGTCCGGGACAGACTACCTACGAGCAGTACTTC

v_gene: TRBV9
j_gene: TRBJ2-7
abundance: once
len: 15
d_gene: TRBD1
CDR3aa: CASSPSLTGGYEQYF
CDR3nt: TGTGCCAGCAGCCCTTCGTTAACAGGGGGGTACGAGCAGTACTTC

v_gene: TRBV6-2/TRBV6-3
j_gene: TRBJ2-7
abundance: .
len: 18
d_gene: TRBD1
CDR3aa: CASSYSTATGAVFYEQYF
CDR3nt: TGTGCCAGCAGTTACTCGACAGCAACAGGGGCGGTCTTCTACGAGCAGTACTTC

v_gene: TRBV6-1
j_gene: TRBJ1-1
abundance: once
len: 13
d_gene: .
CDR3aa: CASSERGIAEAFF
CDR3nt: TGTGCCAGCAGTGAGAGGGGGATCGCTGAAGCTTTCTTT

v_gene: TRBV5-4
j_gene: TRBJ2-7
abundance: .
len: 18
d_gene: TRBD1
CDR3aa: CASSHGGGQGAGFYEQYF
CDR3nt: TGTGCCAGCAGCCACGGAGGGGGACAGGGAGCGGGCTTCTACGAGCAGTACTTC

v_gene: TRBV19
j_gene: TRBJ2-3
abundance: once
len: 14
d_gene: .
CDR3aa: CASSLAEYTDTQYF
CDR3nt: TGTGCCAGTAGTCTGGCGGAATACACAGATACGCAGTATTTT

v_gene: TRBV6-1
j_gene: TRBJ2-2
abundance: .
len: 17
d_gene: TRBD2
CDR3aa: CASSDRLAGARGGELFF
CDR3nt: TGTGCCAGCAGTGATCGACTAGCGGGGGCCCGGGGCGGGGAGCTGTTTTTT

v_gene: TRBV7-3
j_gene: TRBJ2-7
abundance: .
len: 13
d_gene: .
CDR3aa: CASSLTGAREQYF
CDR3nt: TGTGCCAGCAGCTTAACGGGGGCGAGGGAGCAGTACTTC

v_gene: TRBV9
j_gene: TRBJ2-1
abundance: .
len: 15
d_gene: .
CDR3aa: CASSDPRAGAGEQFF
CDR3nt: TGTGCCAGCAGCGATCCTCGGGCGGGGGCTGGTGAGCAGTTCTTC

v_gene: TRBV19
j_gene: TRBJ1-5
abundance: once
len: 14
d_gene: .
CDR3aa: CASEGPYVDQPQHF
CDR3nt: TGTGCCAGCGAGGGACCTTACGTCGATCAGCCCCAGCATTTT

v_gene: TRBV11-2
j_gene: TRBJ2-3
abundance: once
len: 16
d_gene: TRBD2
CDR3aa: CASSLAGSGRPDTQYF
CDR3nt: TGTGCCAGCAGCTTAGCTGGTAGCGGGAGGCCAGATACGCAGTATTTT

v_gene: TRBV27
j_gene: TRBJ1-1
abundance: .
len: 14
d_gene: .
CDR3aa: CASRVGNEGGLAFF
CDR3nt: TGTGCCAGCAGGGTCGGTAATGAGGGGGGTCTTGCTTTCTTT

v_gene: TRBV1
j_gene: TRBJ2-1
abundance: .
len: 17
d_gene: .
CDR3aa: CTSSQDLEWSSYNEQFF
CDR3nt: TGCACCAGCAGCCAAGATCTCGAATGGAGCTCCTACAATGAGCAGTTCTTC

v_gene: TRBV5-6
j_gene: TRBJ1-4
abundance: few
len: 13
d_gene: .
CDR3aa: CASQDSAGGKLFF
CDR3nt: TGTGCCAGCCAAGACTCTGCCGGCGGAAAACTGTTTTTT

v_gene: TRBV29-1
j_gene: TRBJ2-1
abundance: once
len: 14
d_gene: TRBD1
CDR3aa: CSTPQGAGYNEQFF
CDR3nt: TGCAGCACCCCACAGGGGGCAGGCTACAATGAGCAGTTCTTC

v_gene: TRBV4-2
j_gene: TRBJ1-6
abundance: .
len: 14
d_gene: .
CDR3aa: CASGQRSMNSPLHF
CDR3nt: TGTGCCAGCGGACAGAGGTCGATGAATTCACCCCTCCACTTT

v_gene: TRBV5-1
j_gene: TRBJ2-1
abundance: .
len: 14
d_gene: .
CDR3aa: CASSPGLFDNEQFF
CDR3nt: TGCGCCAGCAGCCCCGGACTATTCGACAATGAGCAGTTCTTC

v_gene: TRBV5-6
j_gene: TRBJ1-1
abundance: .
len: 12
d_gene: .
CDR3aa: CASSLVNTEAFF
CDR3nt: TGTGCCAGCAGCTTGGTGAACACTGAAGCTTTCTTT

v_gene: TRBV24-1
j_gene: TRBJ2-1
abundance: .
len: 13
d_gene: .
CDR3aa: CATKPGGSDEQFF
CDR3nt: TGTGCCACCAAACCTGGGGGCTCCGATGAGCAGTTCTTC

v_gene: TRBV20-1
j_gene: TRBJ2-3
abundance: .
len: 15
d_gene: .
CDR3aa: CSASEGPRPTDTQYF
CDR3nt: TGCAGTGCTAGTGAGGGGCCACGCCCCACAGATACGCAGTATTTT

v_gene: TRBV7-9
j_gene: TRBJ2-7
abundance: .
len: 18
d_gene: TRBD2
CDR3aa: CASSSDPGLAGGPRAQYF
CDR3nt: TGTGCCAGCAGCTCGGACCCTGGACTAGCGGGAGGGCCCCGCGCGCAGTACTTC

v_gene: TRBV7-8
j_gene: TRBJ1-1
abundance: .
len: 16
d_gene: TRBD1
CDR3aa: CASSSRQGAKNTEAFF
CDR3nt: TGTGCCAGCAGCTCCAGACAGGGGGCGAAGAACACTGAAGCTTTCTTT

v_gene: TRBV7-9
j_gene: TRBJ2-2
abundance: .
len: 16
d_gene: TRBD2
CDR3aa: CASSQLQREGPGELFF
CDR3nt: TGTGCCAGCAGCCAGTTACAGCGGGAGGGCCCCGGGGAGCTGTTTTTT

v_gene: TRBV11-2
j_gene: TRBJ2-4
abundance: .
len: 16
d_gene: TRBD1
CDR3aa: CASSSLGRNRDRSLRF
CDR3nt: TGTGCCAGCAGCTCCCTTGGAAGAAACCGGGACAGGTCCCTTCGCTTC

v_gene: TRBV5-1
j_gene: TRBJ2-5
abundance: .
len: 17
d_gene: TRBD1
CDR3aa: CASSTTRDRGLKETQYF
CDR3nt: TGCGCCAGCAGCACCACCCGGGACAGGGGGTTAAAAGAGACCCAGTACTTC

v_gene: TRBV15
j_gene: TRBJ1-2
abundance: .
len: 14
d_gene: .
CDR3aa: CATSRDFTSYGYTF
CDR3nt: TGTGCCACCAGCAGAGACTTTACGTCCTATGGCTACACCTTC